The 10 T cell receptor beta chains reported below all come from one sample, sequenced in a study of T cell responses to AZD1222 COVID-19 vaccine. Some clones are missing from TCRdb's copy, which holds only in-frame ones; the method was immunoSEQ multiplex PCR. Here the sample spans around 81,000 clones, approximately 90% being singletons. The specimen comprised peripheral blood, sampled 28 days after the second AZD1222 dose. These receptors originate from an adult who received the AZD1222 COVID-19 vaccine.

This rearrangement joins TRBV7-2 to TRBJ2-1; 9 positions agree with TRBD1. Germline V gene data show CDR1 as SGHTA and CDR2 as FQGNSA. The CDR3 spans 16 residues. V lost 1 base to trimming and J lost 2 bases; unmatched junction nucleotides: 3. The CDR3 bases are TGTGCCAGCAGCTTAGGACAGGGGGACCCCTACAATGAGCAGTTCTTC. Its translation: CASSLGQGDPYNEQFF.

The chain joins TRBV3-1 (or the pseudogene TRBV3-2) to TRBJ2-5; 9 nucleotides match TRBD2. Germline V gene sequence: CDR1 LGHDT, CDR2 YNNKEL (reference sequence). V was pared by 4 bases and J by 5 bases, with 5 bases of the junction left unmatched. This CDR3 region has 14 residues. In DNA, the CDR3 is TGTGCCAGCAGCCGGCCTCTAGCGGGGGAGACCCAGTACTTC. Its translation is CASSRPLAGETQYF.

CDR3: CAWSFSSGNTIYF. CDR3 DNA sequence: TGTGCCTGGAGTTTTAGCTCTGGAAACACCATATATTTT. V and J are TRBV30 and TRBJ1-3, with D uncertain. The CDR3 has 13 residues. V was clipped by 2 bases and J by 0 bases, with 5 bases between them. Germline V gene data show CDR1 as GTSNPN and CDR2 as SVGIG (reference sequence).

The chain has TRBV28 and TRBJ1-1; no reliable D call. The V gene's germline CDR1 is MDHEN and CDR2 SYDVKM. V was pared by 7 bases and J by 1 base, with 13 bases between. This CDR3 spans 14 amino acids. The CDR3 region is CASNMTPANTEAFF. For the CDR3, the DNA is TGTGCCAGCAACATGACACCTGCGAACACTGAAGCTTTCTTT.

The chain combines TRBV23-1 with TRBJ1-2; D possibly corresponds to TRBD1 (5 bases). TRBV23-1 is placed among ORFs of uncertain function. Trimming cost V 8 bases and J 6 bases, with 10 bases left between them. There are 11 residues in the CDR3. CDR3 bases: TGCGCCAGCCACTTAGGGGATGGCTACACCTTC. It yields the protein CASHLGDGYTF.

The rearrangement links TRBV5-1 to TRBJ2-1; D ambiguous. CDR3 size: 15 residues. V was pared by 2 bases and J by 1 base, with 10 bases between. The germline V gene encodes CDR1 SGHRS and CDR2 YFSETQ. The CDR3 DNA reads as TGCGCCAGCAGCTTCAGTCTCTCGTCCTACAATGAGCAGTTCTTC. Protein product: CASSFSLSSYNEQFF.

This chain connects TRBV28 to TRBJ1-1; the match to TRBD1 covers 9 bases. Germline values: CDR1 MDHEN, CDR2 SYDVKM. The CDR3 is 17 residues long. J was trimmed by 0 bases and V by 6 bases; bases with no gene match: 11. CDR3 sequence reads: CASRPGTGWNMNTEAFF. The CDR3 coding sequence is TGTGCCAGCAGGCCAGGGACAGGGTGGAACATGAACACTGAAGCTTTCTTT.

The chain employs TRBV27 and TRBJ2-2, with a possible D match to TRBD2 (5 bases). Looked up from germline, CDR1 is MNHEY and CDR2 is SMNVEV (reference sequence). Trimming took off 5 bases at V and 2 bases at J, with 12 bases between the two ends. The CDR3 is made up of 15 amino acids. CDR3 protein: CASSPRAANTGELFF. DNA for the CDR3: TGTGCCAGCAGTCCCAGAGCGGCAAACACCGGGGAGCTGTTTTTT.

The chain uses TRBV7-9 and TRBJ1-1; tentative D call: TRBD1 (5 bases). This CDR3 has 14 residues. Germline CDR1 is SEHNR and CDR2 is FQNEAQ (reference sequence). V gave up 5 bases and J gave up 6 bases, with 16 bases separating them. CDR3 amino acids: CASSLTAGRAEAFF. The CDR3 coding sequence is TGTGCCAGCAGCCTCACAGCGGGACGCGCTGAAGCTTTCTTT.

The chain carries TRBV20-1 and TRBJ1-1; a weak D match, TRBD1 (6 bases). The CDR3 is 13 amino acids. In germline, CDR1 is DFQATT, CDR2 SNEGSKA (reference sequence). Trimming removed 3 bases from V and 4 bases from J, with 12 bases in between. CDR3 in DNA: TGCAGTGCTAGTGTGGGGGCCGGCACTGAAGCTTTCTTT. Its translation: CSASVGAGTEAFF.